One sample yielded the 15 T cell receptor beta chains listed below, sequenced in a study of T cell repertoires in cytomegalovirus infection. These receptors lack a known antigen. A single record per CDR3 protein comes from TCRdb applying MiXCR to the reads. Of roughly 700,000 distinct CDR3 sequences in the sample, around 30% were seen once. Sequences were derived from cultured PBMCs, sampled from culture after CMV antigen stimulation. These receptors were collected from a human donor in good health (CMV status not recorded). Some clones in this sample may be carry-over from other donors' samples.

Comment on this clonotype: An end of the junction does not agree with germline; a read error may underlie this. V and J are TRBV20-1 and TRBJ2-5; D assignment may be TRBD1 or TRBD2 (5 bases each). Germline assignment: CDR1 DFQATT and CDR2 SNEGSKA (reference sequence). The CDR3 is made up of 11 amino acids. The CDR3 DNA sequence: TGCAGTGCTAGAGACCGGGACCCACTAAACTTC. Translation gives CSARDRDPLNF.

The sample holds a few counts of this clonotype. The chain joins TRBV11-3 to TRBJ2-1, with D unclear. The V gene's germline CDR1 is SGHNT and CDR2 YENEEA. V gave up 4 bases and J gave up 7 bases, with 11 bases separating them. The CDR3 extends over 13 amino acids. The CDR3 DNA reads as TGTGCCAGCAGCTCCCCCGCCCGGAATGAGCAGTTCTTC. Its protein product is CASSSPARNEQFF.

CDR3 residues: CASSQEQMVEQYF. The CDR3 DNA is TGTGCCAGCAGCCAAGAACAGATGGTCGAGCAGTACTTC. V gene TRBV3-1 combines with J gene TRBJ2-7; D is unclear. This CDR3 has 13 amino acids. Germline CDR1 LGHDT, CDR2 YNNKEL (reference sequence). V was cut by 0 bases and J by 6 bases, with 9 bases left in between.

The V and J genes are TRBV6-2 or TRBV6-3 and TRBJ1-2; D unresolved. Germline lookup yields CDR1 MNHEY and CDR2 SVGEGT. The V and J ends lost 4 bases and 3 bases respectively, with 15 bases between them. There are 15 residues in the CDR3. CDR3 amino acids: CASSSPTRSDYGYTF. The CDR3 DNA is TGTGCCAGCAGTTCTCCGACCCGTAGTGACTATGGCTACACCTTC.

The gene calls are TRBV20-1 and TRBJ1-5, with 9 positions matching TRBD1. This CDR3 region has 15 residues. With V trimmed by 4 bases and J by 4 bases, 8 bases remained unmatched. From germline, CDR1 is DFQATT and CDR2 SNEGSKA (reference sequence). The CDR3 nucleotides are TGCAGTGCTACTAAGGGACAGGGAATTAATCAGCCCCAGCATTTT. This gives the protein CSATKGQGINQPQHF.

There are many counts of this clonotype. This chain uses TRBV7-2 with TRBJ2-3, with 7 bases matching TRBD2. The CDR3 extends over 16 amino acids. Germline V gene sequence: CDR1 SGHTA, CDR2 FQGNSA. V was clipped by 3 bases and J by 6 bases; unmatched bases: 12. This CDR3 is CASSLAPWAGADTQYF. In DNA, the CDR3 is TGTGCCAGCAGCTTGGCTCCCTGGGCGGGAGCCGATACGCAGTATTTT. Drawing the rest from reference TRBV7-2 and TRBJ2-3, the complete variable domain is GAGVSQSPSNKVTEKGKDVELRCDPISGHTALYWYRQSLGQGLEFLIYFQGNSAPDKSGLPSDRFSAERTGGSVSTLTIQRTQQEDSAVYLCASSLAPWAGADTQYFGPGTRLTVL.

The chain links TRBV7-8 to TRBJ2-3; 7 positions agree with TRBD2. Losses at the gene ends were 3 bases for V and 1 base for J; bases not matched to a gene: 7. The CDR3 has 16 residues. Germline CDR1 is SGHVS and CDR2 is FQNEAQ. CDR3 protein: CASSLGWGGGTDTQYF. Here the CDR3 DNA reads TGTGCCAGCAGCTTGGGATGGGGAGGGGGCACAGATACGCAGTATTTT.

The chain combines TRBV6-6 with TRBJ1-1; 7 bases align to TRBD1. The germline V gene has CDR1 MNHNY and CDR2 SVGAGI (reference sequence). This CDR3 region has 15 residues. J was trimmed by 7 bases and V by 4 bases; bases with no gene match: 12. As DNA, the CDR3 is TGTGCCAGCAGTTCAACCGCCCAGGGGGGGAATGAAGCTTTCTTT. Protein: CASSSTAQGGNEAFF.

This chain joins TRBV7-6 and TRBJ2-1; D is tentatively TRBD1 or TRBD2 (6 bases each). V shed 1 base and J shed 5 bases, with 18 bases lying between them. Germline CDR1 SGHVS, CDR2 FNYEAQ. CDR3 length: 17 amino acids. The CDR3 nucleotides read TGTGCCAGCAGCTTAGTAGGTGGGGGGCACTACGACAATGAGCAGTTCTTC. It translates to CASSLVGGGHYDNEQFF. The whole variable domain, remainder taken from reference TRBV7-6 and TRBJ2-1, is GAGVSQSPRYKVTKRGQDVALRCDPISGHVSLYWYRQALGQGPEFLTYFNYEAQQDKSGLPNDRFSAERPEGSISTLTIQRTEQRDSAMYRCASSLVGGGHYDNEQFFGPGTRLTVL.

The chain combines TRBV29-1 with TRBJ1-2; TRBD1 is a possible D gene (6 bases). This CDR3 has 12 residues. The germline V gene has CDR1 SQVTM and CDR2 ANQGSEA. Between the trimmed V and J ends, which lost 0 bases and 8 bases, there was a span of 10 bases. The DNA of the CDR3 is TGCAGCGTTGAAGACAGGGGCGGCGGCTACACCTTC. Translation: CSVEDRGGGYTF.

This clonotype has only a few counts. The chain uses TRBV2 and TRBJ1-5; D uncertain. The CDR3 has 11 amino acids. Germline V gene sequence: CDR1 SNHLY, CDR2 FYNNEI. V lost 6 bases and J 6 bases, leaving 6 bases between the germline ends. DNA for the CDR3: TGTGCCAGCAGAGTCGGTCAGCCCCAGCATTTT. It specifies CASRVGQPQHF.

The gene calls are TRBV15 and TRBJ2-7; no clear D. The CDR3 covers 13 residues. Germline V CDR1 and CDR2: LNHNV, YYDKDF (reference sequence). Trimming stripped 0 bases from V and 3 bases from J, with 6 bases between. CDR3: CATSRDVGYEQYF. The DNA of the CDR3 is TGTGCCACCAGCAGAGATGTCGGCTACGAGCAGTACTTC.

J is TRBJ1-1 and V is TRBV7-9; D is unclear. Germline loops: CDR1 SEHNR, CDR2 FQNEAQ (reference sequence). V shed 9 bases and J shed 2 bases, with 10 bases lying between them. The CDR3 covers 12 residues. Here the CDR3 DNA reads TGTGCCAGTAAAGACCTAAACACTGAAGCTTTCTTT. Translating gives CASKDLNTEAFF.

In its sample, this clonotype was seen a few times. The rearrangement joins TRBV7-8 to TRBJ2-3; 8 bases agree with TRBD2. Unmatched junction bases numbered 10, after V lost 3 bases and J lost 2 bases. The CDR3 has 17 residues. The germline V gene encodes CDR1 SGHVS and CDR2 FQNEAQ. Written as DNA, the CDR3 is TGTGCCAGCAGCTTCACTAGCGGCATTTCCGTCACAGATACGCAGTATTTT. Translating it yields CASSFTSGISVTDTQYF.

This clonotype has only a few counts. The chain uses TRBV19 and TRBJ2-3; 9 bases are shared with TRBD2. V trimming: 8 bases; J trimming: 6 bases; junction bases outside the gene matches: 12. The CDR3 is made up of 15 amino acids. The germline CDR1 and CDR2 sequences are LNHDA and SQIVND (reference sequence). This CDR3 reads CASHHGAGGLDTQYF. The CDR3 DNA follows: TGTGCCAGTCACCATGGAGCGGGGGGCCTGGATACGCAGTATTTT.